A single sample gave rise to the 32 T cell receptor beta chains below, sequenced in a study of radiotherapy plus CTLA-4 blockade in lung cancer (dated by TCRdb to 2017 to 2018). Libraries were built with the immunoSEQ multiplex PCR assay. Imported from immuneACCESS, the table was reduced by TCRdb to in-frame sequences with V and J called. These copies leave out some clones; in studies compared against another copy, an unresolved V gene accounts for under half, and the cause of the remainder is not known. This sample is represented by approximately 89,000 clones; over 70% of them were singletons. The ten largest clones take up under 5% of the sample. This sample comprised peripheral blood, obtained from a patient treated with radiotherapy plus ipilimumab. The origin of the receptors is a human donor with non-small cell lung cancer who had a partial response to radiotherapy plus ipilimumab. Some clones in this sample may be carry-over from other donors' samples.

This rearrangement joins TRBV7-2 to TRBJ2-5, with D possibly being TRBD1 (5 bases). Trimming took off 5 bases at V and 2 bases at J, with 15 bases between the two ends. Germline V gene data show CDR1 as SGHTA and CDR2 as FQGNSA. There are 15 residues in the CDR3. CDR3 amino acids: CASSPRQGIQETQYF. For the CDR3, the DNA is TGTGCCAGCAGCCCACGGCAGGGTATACAAGAGACCCAGTACTTC.

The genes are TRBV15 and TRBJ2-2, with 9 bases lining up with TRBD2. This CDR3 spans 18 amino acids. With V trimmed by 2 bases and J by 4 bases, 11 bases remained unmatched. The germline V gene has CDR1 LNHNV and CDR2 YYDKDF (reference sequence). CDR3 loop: CATSRPFSGRFVTGELFF. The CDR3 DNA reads TGTGCCACCAGCAGACCTTTTAGCGGGAGATTTGTCACCGGGGAGCTGTTTTTT. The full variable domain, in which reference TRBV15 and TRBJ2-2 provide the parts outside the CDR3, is DAMVIQNPRYQVTQFGKPVTLSCSQTLNHNVMYWYQQKSSQAPKLLFHYYDKDFNNEADTPDNFQSRRPNTSFCFLDIRSPGLGDTAMYLCATSRPFSGRFVTGELFFGEGSRLTVL.

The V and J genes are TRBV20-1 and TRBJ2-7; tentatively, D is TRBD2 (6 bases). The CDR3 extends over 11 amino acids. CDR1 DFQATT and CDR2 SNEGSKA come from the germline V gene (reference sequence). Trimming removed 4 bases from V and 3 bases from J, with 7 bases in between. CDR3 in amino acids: CSANSGYEQYF. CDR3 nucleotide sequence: TGCAGTGCTAATAGCGGCTACGAGCAGTACTTC.

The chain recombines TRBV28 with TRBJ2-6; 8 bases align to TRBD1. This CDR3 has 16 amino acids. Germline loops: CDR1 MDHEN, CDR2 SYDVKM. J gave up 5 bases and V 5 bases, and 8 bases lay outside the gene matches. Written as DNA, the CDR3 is TGTGCCAGCAGTGGGACAGGTGGGGACAGGGCCAACGTCCTGACTTTC. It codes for CASSGTGGDRANVLTF.

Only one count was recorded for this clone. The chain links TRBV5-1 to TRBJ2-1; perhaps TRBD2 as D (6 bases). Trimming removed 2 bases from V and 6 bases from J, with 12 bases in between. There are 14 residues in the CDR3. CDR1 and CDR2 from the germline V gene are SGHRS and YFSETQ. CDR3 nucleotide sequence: TGCGCCAGCAGCTTCCGACTAGTTAGCAATGAGCAGTTCTTC. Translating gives CASSFRLVSNEQFF.

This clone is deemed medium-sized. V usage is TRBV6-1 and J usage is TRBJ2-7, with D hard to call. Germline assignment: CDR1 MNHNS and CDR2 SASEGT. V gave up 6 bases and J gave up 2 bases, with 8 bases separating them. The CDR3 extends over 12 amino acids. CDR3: CASSHRAYEQYF. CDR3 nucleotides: TGTGCCAGCAGCCATCGGGCCTACGAGCAGTACTTC.

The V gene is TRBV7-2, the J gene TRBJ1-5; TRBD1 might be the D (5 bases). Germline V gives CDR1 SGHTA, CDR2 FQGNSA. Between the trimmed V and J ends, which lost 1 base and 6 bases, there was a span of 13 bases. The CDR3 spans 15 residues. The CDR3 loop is CASSLEAGIGQPQHF. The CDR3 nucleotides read TGTGCCAGCAGCTTAGAGGCAGGGATCGGTCAGCCCCAGCATTTT.

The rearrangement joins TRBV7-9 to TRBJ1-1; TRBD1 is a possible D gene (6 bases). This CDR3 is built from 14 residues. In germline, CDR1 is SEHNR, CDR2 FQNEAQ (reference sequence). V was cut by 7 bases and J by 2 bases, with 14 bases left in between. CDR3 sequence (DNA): TGTGCCAGCAAAAGGGGGGGTAAAAACACTGAAGCTTTCTTT. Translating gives CASKRGGKNTEAFF.

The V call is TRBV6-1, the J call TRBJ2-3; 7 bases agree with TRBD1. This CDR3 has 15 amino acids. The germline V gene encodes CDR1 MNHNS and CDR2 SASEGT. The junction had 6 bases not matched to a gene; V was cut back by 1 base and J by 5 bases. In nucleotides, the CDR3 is TGTGCCAGCAGTGAAGACAGGGGAGTAGGAGATACGCAGTATTTT. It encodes CASSEDRGVGDTQYF.

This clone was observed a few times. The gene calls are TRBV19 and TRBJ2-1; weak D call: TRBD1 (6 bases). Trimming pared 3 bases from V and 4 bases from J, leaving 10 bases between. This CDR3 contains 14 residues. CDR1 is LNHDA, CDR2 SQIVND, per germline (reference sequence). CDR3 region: CASSITGRYNEQFF. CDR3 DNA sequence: TGTGCCAGTAGTATCACAGGGAGATACAATGAGCAGTTCTTC.

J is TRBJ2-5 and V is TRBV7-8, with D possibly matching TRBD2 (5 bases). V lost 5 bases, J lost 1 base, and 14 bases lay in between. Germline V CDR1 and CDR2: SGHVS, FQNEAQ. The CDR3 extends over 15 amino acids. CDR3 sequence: CASSPGAGGQETQYF. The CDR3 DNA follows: TGTGCCAGCAGCCCTGGTGCGGGCGGCCAAGAGACCCAGTACTTC.

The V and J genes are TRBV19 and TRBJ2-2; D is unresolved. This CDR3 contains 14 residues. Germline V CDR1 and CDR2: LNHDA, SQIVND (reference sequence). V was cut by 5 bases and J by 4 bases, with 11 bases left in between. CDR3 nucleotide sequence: TGTGCCAGTAGTTTGTTTTCGGTCACCGGGGAGCTGTTTTTT. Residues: CASSLFSVTGELFF.

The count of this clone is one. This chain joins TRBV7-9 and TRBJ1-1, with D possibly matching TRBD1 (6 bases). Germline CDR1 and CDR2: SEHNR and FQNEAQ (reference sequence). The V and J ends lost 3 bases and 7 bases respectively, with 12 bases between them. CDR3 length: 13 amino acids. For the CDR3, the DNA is TGTGCCAGCAGCTTGGGGGCAGTTAATGAAGCTTTCTTT. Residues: CASSLGAVNEAFF.

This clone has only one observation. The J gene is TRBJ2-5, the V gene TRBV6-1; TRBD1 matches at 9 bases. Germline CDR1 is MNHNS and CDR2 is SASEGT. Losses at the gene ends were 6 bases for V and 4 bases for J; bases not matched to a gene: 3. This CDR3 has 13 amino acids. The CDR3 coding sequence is TGTGCCAGCAGGACAGGGGGATTAGAGACCCAGTACTTC. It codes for CASRTGGLETQYF.

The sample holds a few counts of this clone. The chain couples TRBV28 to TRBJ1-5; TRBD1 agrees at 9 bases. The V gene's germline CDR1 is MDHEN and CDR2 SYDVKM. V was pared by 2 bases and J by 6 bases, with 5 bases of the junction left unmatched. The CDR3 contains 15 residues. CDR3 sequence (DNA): TGTGCCAGCAGTTTAAACAGGGGGCAAGTTCAGCCCCAGCATTTT. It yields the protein CASSLNRGQVQPQHF.

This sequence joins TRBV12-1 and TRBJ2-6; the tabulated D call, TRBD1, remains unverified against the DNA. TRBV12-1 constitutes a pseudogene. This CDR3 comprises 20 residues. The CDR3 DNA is TGTGCCAGCAGCCTTCTAATATCCGAGACAGGGGCCTCTGGGGCCAACGTCCTGACTTTC. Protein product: CASSLLISETGASGANVLTF.

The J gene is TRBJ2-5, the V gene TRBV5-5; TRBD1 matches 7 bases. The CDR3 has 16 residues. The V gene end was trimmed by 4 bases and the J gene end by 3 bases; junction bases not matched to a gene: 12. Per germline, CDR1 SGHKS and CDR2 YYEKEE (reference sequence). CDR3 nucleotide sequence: TGTGCCAGCAGCCAAGATTGGAACAGGGGAAAAGAGACCCAGTACTTC. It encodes CASSQDWNRGKETQYF.

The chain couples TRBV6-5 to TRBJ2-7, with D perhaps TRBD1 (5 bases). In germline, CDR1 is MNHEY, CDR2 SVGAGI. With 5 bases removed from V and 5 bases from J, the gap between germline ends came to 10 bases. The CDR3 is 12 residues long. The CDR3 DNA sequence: TGTGCCAGCAGTCAGGGTAGCCACGAGCAGTACTTC. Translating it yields CASSQGSHEQYF.

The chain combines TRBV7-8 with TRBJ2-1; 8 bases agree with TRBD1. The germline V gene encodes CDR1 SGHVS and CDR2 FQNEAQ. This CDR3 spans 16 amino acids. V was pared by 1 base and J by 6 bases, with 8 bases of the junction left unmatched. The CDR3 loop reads CASSLGNGQGSNEQFF. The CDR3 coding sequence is TGTGCCAGCAGCTTAGGGAACGGACAGGGATCCAATGAGCAGTTCTTC.

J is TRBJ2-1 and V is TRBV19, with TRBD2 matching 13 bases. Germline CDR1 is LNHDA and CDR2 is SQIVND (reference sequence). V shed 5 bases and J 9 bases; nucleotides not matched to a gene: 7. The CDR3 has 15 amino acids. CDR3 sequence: CASSGLAGADGEQFF. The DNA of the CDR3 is TGTGCCAGTAGTGGACTAGCGGGAGCTGACGGTGAGCAGTTCTTC.

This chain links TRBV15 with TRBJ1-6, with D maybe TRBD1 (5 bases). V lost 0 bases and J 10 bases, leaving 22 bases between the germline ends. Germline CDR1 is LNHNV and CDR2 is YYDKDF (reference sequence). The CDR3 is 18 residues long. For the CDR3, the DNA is TGTGCCACCAGCAGAGATGGATCAGGGCTTCTACCAATCTCACCCCTCCACTTT. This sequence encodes CATSRDGSGLLPISPLHF. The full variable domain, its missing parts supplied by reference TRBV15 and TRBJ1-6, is DAMVIQNPRYQVTQFGKPVTLSCSQTLNHNVMYWYQQKSSQAPKLLFHYYDKDFNNEADTPDNFQSRRPNTSFCFLDIRSPGLGDTAMYLCATSRDGSGLLPISPLHFGNGTRLTVT.

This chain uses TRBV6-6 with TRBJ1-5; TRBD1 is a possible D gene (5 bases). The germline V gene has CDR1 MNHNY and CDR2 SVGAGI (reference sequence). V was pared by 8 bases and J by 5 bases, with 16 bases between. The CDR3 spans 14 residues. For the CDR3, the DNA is TGTGCCAGCGGCTCAACCATCAGGGATCAGCCCCAGCATTTT. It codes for CASGSTIRDQPQHF.

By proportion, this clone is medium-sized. The chain's CDR3 is CATKQGPNYGYTF. CDR3 bases: TGTGCCACTAAGCAGGGGCCTAACTATGGCTACACCTTC. This chain uses TRBV19 with TRBJ1-2; D possibly corresponds to TRBD1 (6 bases). The germline V and J ends were trimmed by 10 bases and 0 bases, with 12 bases remaining between them. The CDR3 contains 13 residues. The germline CDR1 and CDR2 sequences are LNHDA and SQIVND (reference sequence).

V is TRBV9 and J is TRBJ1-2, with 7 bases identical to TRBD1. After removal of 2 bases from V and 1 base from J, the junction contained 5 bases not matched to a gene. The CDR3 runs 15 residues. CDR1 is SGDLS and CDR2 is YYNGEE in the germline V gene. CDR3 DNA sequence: TGTGCCAGCAGCGTCGGGACAGATTTTAACTATGGCTACACCTTC. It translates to CASSVGTDFNYGYTF.

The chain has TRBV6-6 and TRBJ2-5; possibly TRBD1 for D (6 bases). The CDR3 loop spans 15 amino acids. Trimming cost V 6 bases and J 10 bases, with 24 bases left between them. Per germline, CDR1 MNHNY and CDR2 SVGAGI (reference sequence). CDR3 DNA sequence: TGTGCCAGCAGCACGAAAGGGGGTGCAAAGATGGACCAGTACTTC. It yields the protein CASSTKGGAKMDQYF.

The CDR3: CASSLNTGTAHNQPQHF. CDR3 nucleotides: TGTGCCAGCAGCTTAAACACCGGGACAGCCCACAATCAGCCCCAGCATTTT. The J gene is TRBJ1-5, the V gene TRBV7-9; TRBD1 agrees at 7 bases. CDR3 length: 17 residues. The germline V gene has CDR1 SEHNR and CDR2 FQNEAQ (reference sequence). Unmatched junction bases numbered 10, after V lost 2 bases and J lost 3 bases.

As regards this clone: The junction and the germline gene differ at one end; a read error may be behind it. The CDR3 spells CASSFTGTEPHF. The CDR3 DNA sequence: TGTGCCAGCAGCTTTACCGGGACAGAGCCCCATTTT. This chain connects TRBV7-2 to TRBJ1-4; 7 bases align to TRBD1. The CDR3 runs to 12 residues. CDR1 is SGHTA and CDR2 is FQGNSA in the germline V gene. Variable domain in full (rest from reference TRBV7-2 and TRBJ1-4): GAGVSQSPSNKVTEKGKDVELRCDPISGHTALYWYRQSLGQGLEFLIYFQGNSAPDKSGLPSDRFSAERTGGSVSTLTIQRTQQEDSAVYLCASSFTGTEPHFGSGTQLSVL.

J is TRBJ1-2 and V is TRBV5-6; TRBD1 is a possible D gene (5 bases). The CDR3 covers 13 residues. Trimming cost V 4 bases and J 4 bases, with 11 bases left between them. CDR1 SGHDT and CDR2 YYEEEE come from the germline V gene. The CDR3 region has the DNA TGTGCCAGCAGCCTCCAGGGTGGCTATGGCTACACCTTC. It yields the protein CASSLQGGYGYTF.

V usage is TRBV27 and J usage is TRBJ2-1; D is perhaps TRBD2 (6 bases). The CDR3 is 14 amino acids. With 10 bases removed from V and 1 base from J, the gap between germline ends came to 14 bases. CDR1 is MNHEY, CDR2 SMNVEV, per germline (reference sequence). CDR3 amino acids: CATKGSGSYNEQFF. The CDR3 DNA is TGTGCCACCAAGGGTAGCGGATCCTACAATGAGCAGTTCTTC.

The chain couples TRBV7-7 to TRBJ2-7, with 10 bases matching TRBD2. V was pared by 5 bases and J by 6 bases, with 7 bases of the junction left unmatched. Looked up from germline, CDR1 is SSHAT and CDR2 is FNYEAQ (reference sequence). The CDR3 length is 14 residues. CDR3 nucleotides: TGTGCCAGCAGCAAGTCTAGCGGGAGTCTCGAGCAGTACTTC. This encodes CASSKSSGSLEQYF.

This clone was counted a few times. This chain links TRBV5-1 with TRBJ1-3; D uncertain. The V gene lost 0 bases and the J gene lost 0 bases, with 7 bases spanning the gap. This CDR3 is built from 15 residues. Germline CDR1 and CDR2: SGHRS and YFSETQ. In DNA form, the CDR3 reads TGCGCCAGCAGCTTGGAACAGAGCTCTGGAAACACCATATATTTT. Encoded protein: CASSLEQSSGNTIYF.

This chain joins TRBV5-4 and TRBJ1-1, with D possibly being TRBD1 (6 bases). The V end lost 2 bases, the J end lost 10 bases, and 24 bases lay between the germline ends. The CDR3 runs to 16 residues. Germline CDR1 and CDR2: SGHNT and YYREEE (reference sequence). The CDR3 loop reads CASSLGGKGEGIGAFF. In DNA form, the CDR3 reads TGTGCCAGCAGCTTAGGGGGAAAAGGGGAAGGGATAGGAGCTTTCTTT.